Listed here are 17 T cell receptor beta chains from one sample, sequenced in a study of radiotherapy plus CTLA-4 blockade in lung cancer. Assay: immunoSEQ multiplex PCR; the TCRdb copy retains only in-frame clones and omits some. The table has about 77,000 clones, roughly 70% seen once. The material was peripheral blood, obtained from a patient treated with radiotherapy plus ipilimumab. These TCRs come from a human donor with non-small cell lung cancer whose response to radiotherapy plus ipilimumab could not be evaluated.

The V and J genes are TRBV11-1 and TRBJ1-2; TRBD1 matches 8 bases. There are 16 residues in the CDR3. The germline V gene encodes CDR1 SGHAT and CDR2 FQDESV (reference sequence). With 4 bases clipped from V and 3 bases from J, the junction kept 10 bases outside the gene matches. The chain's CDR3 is CASSSAHGQGDYGYTF. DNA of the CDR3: TGTGCCAGCAGCTCAGCTCACGGACAGGGCGACTATGGCTACACCTTC. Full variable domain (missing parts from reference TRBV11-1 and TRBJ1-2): EAEVAQSPRYKITEKSQAVAFWCDPISGHATLYWYRQILGQGPELLVQFQDESVVDDSQLPKDRFSAERLKGVDSTLKIQPAELGDSAMYLCASSSAHGQGDYGYTFGSGTRLTVV.

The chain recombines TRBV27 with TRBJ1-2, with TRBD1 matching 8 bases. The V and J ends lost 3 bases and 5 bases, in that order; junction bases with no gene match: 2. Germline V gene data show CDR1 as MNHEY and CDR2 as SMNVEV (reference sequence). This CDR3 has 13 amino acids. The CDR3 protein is CASSLDREYGYTF. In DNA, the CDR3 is TGTGCCAGCAGTTTGGACAGGGAATATGGCTACACCTTC.

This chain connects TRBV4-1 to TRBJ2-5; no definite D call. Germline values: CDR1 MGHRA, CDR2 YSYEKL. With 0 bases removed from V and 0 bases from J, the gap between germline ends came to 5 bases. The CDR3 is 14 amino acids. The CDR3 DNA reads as TGCGCCAGCAGCCAAGAGTCGTACCAAGAGACCCAGTACTTC. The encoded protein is CASSQESYQETQYF.

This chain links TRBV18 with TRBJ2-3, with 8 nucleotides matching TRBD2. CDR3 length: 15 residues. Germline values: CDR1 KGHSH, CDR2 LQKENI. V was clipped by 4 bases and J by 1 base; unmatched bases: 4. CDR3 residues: CASSLQAGGTDTQYF. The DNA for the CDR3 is TGTGCCAGCTCACTCCAAGCGGGAGGCACAGATACGCAGTATTTT.

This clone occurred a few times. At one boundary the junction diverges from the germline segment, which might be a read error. CDR3 residues: CASSSTWRRYTEAFF. The CDR3 nucleotides read TGTGCCAGCAGCTCGACGTGGAGGCGGTACACTGAAGCTTTCTTT. The V call is TRBV5-1, the J call TRBJ1-1; no definite D call. CDR3 length equals 15 residues. CDR1 is SGHRS, CDR2 YFSETQ, per germline.

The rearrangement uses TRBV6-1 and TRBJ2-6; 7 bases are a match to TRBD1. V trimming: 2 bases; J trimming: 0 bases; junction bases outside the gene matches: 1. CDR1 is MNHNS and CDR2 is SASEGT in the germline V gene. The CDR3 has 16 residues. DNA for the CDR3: TGTGCCAGCAGTGAAAACAGGGGCTCTGGGGCCAACGTCCTGACTTTC. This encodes CASSENRGSGANVLTF.

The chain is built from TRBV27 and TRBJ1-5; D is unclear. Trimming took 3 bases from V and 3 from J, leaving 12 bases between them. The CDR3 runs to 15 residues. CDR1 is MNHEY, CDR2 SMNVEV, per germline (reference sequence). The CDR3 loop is CASSFGPGINQPQHF. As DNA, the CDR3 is TGTGCCAGCAGTTTTGGTCCCGGGATCAATCAGCCCCAGCATTTT.

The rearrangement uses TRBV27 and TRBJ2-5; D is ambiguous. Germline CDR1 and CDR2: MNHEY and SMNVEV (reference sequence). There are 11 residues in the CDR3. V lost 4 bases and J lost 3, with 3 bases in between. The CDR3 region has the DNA TGTGCCAGCAGTTATAAAGAGACCCAGTACTTC. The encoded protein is CASSYKETQYF.

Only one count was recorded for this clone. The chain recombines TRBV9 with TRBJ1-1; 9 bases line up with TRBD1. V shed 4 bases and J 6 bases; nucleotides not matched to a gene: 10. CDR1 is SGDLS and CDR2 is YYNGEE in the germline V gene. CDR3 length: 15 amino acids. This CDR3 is CASSRIRDREPEAFF. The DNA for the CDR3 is TGTGCCAGCAGCCGAATCCGGGACAGGGAACCTGAAGCTTTCTTT. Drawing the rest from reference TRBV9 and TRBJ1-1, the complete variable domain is DSGVTQTPKHLITATGQRVTLRCSPRSGDLSVYWYQQSLDQGLQFLIQYYNGEERAKGNILERFSAQQFPDLHSELNLSSLELGDSALYFCASSRIRDREPEAFFGQGTRLTVV.

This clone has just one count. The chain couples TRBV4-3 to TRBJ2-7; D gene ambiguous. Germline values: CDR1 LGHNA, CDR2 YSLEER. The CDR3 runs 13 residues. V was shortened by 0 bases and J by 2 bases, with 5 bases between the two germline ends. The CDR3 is CASSQDRAYEQYF. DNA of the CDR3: TGCGCCAGCAGCCAAGATCGTGCCTACGAGCAGTACTTC.

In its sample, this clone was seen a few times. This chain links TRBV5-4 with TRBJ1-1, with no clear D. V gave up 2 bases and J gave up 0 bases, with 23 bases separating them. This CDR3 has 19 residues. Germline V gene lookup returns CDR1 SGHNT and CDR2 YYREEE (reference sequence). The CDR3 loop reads CASSFERSFASLMNTEAFF. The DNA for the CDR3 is TGTGCCAGCAGCTTTGAACGGAGTTTCGCTTCCTTAATGAACACTGAAGCTTTCTTT.

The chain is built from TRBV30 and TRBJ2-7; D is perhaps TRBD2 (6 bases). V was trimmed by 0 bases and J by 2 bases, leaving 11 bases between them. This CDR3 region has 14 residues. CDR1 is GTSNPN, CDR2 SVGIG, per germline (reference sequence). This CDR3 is CAWSVPGGTYEQYF. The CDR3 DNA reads TGTGCCTGGAGTGTACCCGGGGGAACCTACGAGCAGTACTTC.

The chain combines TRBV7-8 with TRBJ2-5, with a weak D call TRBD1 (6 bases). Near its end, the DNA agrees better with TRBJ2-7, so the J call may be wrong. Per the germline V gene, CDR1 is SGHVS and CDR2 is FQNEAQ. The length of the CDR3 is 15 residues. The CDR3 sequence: CASSPRQAPPYEQYF. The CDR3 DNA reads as TGTGCCAGCAGCCCCCGACAGGCGCCTCCCTACGAGCAGTACTTC.

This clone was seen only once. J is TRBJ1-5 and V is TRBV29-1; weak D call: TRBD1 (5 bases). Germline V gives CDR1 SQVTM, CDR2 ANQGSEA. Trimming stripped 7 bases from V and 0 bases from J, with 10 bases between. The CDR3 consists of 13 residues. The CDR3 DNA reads TGCAGCGCAGGGCCTAATAGCAATCAGCCCCAGCATTTT. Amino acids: CSAGPNSNQPQHF.

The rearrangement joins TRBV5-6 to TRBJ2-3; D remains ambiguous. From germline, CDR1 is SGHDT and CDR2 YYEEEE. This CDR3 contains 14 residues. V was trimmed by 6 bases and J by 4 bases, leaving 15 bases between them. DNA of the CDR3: TGTGCCAGCACCCCTGGAGTCCGGGCAGATACGCAGTATTTT. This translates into CASTPGVRADTQYF.

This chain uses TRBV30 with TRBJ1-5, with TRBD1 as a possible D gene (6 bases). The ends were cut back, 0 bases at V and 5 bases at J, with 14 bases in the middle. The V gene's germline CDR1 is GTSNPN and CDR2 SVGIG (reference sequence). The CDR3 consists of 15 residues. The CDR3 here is CAWSVQGYGDQPQHF. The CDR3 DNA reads TGTGCCTGGAGTGTCCAGGGGTATGGCGATCAGCCCCAGCATTTT.

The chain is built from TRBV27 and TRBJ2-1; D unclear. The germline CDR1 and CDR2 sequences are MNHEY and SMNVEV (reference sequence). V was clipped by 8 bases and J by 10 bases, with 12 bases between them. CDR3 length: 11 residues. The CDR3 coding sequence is TGTGCCAGCGGCCGATTGGCAGAGCAGTTCTTC. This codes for CASGRLAEQFF.